Presented here are 30 T cell receptor beta chains from one specimen sequenced in a study of T cells after somatic rescue of genetic block. Libraries were prepared by immunoSEQ multiplex PCR; TCRdb keeps only in-frame clonotypes and omits some of them. The repertoire has some 10,000 clones, under 85% of them found once; the top ten carry roughly 8.5%. Sample: peripheral blood mononuclear cells (PBMCs). The receptor source for this set is a boy aged 10-17 years.

The rearrangement links TRBV5-1 to TRBJ2-5; 10 nucleotides agree with TRBD1. The CDR3 runs to 15 residues. The germline V gene encodes CDR1 SGHRS and CDR2 YFSETQ. The V gene end was trimmed by 4 bases and the J gene end by 5 bases; junction bases not matched to a gene: 8. CDR3 amino acids: CASSVDRGRGETQYF. DNA of the CDR3: TGCGCCAGCAGCGTCGACAGGGGGCGAGGGGAGACCCAGTACTTC. The whole variable domain, filled in from reference TRBV5-1 and TRBJ2-5, reads KAGVTQTPRYLIKTRGQQVTLSCSPISGHRSVSWYQQTPGQGLQFLFEYFSETQRNKGNFPGRFSGRQFSNSRSEMNVSTLELGDSALYLCASSVDRGRGETQYFGPGTRLLVL.

V is TRBV4-2 and J is TRBJ1-4; D is possibly TRBD1 (5 bases). The germline V and J ends were trimmed by 1 base and 8 bases, with 20 bases remaining between them. Germline lookup yields CDR1 LGHNA and CDR2 YNFKEQ. There are 17 residues in the CDR3. The CDR3 spells CASSQGMEGPGREKLFF. CDR3 bases: TGTGCCAGCAGCCAAGGAATGGAGGGACCGGGGCGAGAAAAACTGTTTTTT.

The V gene is TRBV7-6, the J gene TRBJ1-3; perhaps TRBD1 as D (5 bases). CDR1 SGHVS and CDR2 FNYEAQ come from the germline V gene. The CDR3 has 15 amino acids. The V end lost 0 bases, the J end lost 3 bases, and 9 bases lay between the germline ends. CDR3 loop: CASSLATVGGNTIYF. The CDR3 DNA follows: TGTGCCAGCAGCTTAGCGACAGTCGGTGGAAACACCATATATTTT.

The chain joins TRBV13 to TRBJ1-3, with TRBD1 identical over 7 bases. J gave up 0 bases and V 5 bases, and 10 bases lay outside the gene matches. CDR3 size: 17 residues. The germline CDR1 and CDR2 sequences are PRHDT and FYEKMQ (reference sequence). The CDR3 DNA reads as TGTGCCAGCAGCCCCGGACAGGACCACTACTCTGGAAACACCATATATTTT. It codes for CASSPGQDHYSGNTIYF. Based on the CDR3 plus reference TRBV13 and TRBJ1-3, the full variable domain is AAGVIQSPRHLIKEKRETATLKCYPIPRHDTVYWYQQGPGQDPQFLISFYEKMQSDKGSIPDRFSAQQFSDYHSELNMSSLELGDSALYFCASSPGQDHYSGNTIYFGEGSWLTVV.

The V gene is TRBV5-1, the J gene TRBJ1-1; no definite D call. The length of the CDR3 is 14 residues. Germline CDR1 is SGHRS and CDR2 is YFSETQ. Between the trimmed V and J ends, which lost 4 bases and 1 base, there was a span of 11 bases. CDR3 in amino acids: CASSHTDGNTEAFF. As DNA, the CDR3 is TGCGCCAGCAGCCACACGGATGGGAACACTGAAGCTTTCTTT.

J is TRBJ2-1 and V is TRBV18; D is perhaps TRBD2 (6 bases). Trimming shortened V by 0 bases and J by 5 bases, and 8 bases separated the two germline ends. Germline assignment: CDR1 KGHSH and CDR2 LQKENI. The CDR3 length is 14 residues. The CDR3 DNA reads TGTGCCAGCTCACCACCTTGGGGGGACAATGAGCAGTTCTTC. Translating it yields CASSPPWGDNEQFF.

V usage is TRBV5-1 and J usage is TRBJ2-1, with D unclear. V lost 10 bases to trimming and J lost 5 bases, with 16 bases between them. Germline V CDR1 and CDR2: SGHRS, YFSETQ. This CDR3 contains 13 residues. The DNA of the CDR3 is TGCGCCCCTAAGAGGCGGCGTAACAATGAGCAGTTCTTC. Its protein is CAPKRRRNNEQFF.

This chain connects TRBV6-5 to TRBJ1-6; D perhaps matches TRBD1 (6 bases). This CDR3 spans 15 amino acids. V lost 0 bases and J 9 bases, leaving 12 bases between the germline ends. From germline, CDR1 is MNHEY and CDR2 SVGAGI. The CDR3 sequence is CASSYSGGLGSPLHF. Here the CDR3 DNA reads TGTGCCAGCAGTTACTCGGGGGGGCTGGGTTCACCCCTCCACTTT.

This clone has just a few counts. The rearrangement uses TRBV19 and TRBJ1-2; possible D gene TRBD1, 5 bases. In germline, CDR1 is LNHDA, CDR2 SQIVND (reference sequence). The length of the CDR3 is 17 residues. V lost 1 base and J lost 2, with 17 bases in between. CDR3 in amino acids: CASSIGPPQGPNYGYTF. The CDR3 DNA reads as TGTGCCAGTAGTATAGGGCCCCCCCAGGGACCAAACTATGGCTACACCTTC.

The rearrangement links TRBV6-1 to TRBJ1-5; the match to TRBD1 covers 8 bases. This CDR3 has 17 amino acids. The J segment lost 0 bases and the V segment lost 2 bases, leaving 6 bases of the junction unmatched. Germline-derived CDR1 and CDR2 are MNHNS and SASEGT. CDR3 amino acids: CASSETHRGYSNQPQHF. The CDR3 DNA follows: TGTGCCAGCAGTGAAACCCACAGGGGGTATAGCAATCAGCCCCAGCATTTT.

The chain has TRBV5-6 and TRBJ1-3, with D uncertain. Trimming left V 0 bases short and J 0 bases short, with 7 bases between. CDR1 and CDR2 from the germline V gene are SGHDT and YYEEEE. The CDR3 runs to 15 residues. CDR3: CASSLGASSGNTIYF. Here the CDR3 DNA reads TGTGCCAGCAGCTTGGGGGCAAGCTCTGGAAACACCATATATTTT.

The chain joins TRBV9 to TRBJ2-3; D might be TRBD2 (7 bases). Trimming took off 3 bases at V and 4 bases at J, with 15 bases between the two ends. This CDR3 is built from 15 residues. Germline CDR1 and CDR2: SGDLS and YYNGEE. The CDR3 coding sequence is TGTGCCAGCAGCGATGAGGGGGGGATCCCAGATACGCAGTATTTT. It is translated as CASSDEGGIPDTQYF.

This clone was detected a few times. This sequence joins TRBV6-6 and TRBJ1-1; D is ambiguous. The CDR3 totals 13 residues. Germline V CDR1 and CDR2: MNHNY, SVGAGI (reference sequence). The V and J ends lost 5 bases and 5 bases respectively, with 12 bases between them. The CDR3 is CASSKRVRTEAFF. Written as DNA, the CDR3 is TGTGCCAGCAGTAAGAGGGTTAGAACTGAAGCTTTCTTT.

This chain connects TRBV4-2 to TRBJ2-3; 13 bases are shared with TRBD2. CDR3 size: 18 residues. Germline CDR1 LGHNA, CDR2 YNFKEQ. V dropped 6 bases and J dropped 4; count of bases not matched to a gene: 13. CDR3 loop: CASRTLAGGPDYADTQYF. Here the CDR3 DNA reads TGTGCCAGCAGGACACTAGCGGGGGGGCCTGATTATGCAGATACGCAGTATTTT.

The chain is built from TRBV12-5 and TRBJ2-7; D possibly corresponds to TRBD2 (6 bases). In germline, CDR1 is LGHNT, CDR2 FRNRAP. V dropped 7 bases and J dropped 4 bases, with 11 bases sitting between them. The CDR3 extends over 12 amino acids. CDR3 loop: CASAGTGYEQYF. The CDR3 DNA is TGTGCTAGTGCCGGGACTGGTTACGAGCAGTACTTC. The full variable domain, in which reference TRBV12-5 and TRBJ2-7 provide the parts outside the CDR3, is DARVTQTPRHKVTEMGQEVTMRCQPILGHNTVFWYRQTMMQGLELLAYFRNRAPLDDSGMPKDRFSAEMPDATLATLKIQPSEPRDSAVYFCASAGTGYEQYFGPGTRLTVT.

This chain links TRBV7-9 with TRBJ1-2; D might be TRBD1 (5 bases). The CDR3 is 13 residues long. CDR1 is SEHNR, CDR2 FQNEAQ, per germline (reference sequence). Deletions cut 5 bases from V and 4 bases from J, with 11 bases between. For the CDR3, the DNA is TGTGCCAGCAGCCTGGGGGTGATCTATGGCTACACCTTC. Its translation: CASSLGVIYGYTF.

This clone has a handful of counts. The V gene is TRBV6-1, the J gene TRBJ2-5; D is uncertain. V dropped 3 bases and J dropped 5 bases, with 4 bases sitting between them. The CDR3 spans 11 residues. Per the germline V gene, CDR1 is MNHNS and CDR2 is SASEGT. DNA of the CDR3: TGTGCCAGCAGTGACTTTGAGACCCAGTACTTC. Encoded protein: CASSDFETQYF.

The CDR3 DNA is TGCAGCGTAAGACAGGGGAATAACTATGGCTACACCTTC. It translates to CSVRQGNNYGYTF. The chain employs TRBV29-1 and TRBJ1-2, with 8 bases identical to TRBD1. Per germline, CDR1 SQVTM and CDR2 ANQGSEA. V lost 6 bases and J lost 1; bases outside the gene matches: 4. The CDR3 is 13 amino acids.

The chain has TRBV6-5 and TRBJ2-5; D is unresolved. Trimming left V 6 bases short and J 7 bases short, with 18 bases between. Germline-derived CDR1 and CDR2 are MNHEY and SVGAGI. CDR3 length: 14 residues. This CDR3 reads CASSNGGGLGTQYF. The CDR3 bases are TGTGCCAGCAGCAACGGCGGCGGTTTGGGGACCCAGTACTTC.

This clone counts as large. The rearrangement uses TRBV5-1 and TRBJ1-6, with a possible D match to TRBD1 (6 bases). V was cut by 2 bases and J by 7 bases, with 10 bases left in between. Germline CDR1 reads SGHRS; CDR2 reads YFSETQ. The CDR3 runs 14 residues. For the CDR3, the DNA is TGCGCCAGCAGCTTCGGGGGCGGCAATTCACCCCTCCACTTT. Its protein is CASSFGGGNSPLHF.

V usage is TRBV19 and J usage is TRBJ2-1; 7 bases line up with TRBD1. The CDR3 covers 14 residues. After removal of 9 bases from V and 5 bases from J, the junction contained 10 bases not matched to a gene. Per the germline V gene, CDR1 is LNHDA and CDR2 is SQIVND (reference sequence). The CDR3 region is CASRTGGDHNEQFF. The CDR3 coding sequence is TGTGCCAGCAGGACAGGTGGGGACCACAATGAGCAGTTCTTC.

The chain has TRBV4-2 and TRBJ2-3; TRBD2 might be the D (5 bases). The CDR3 has 17 residues. V shed 0 bases and J shed 1 base, with 14 bases lying between them. Germline CDR1 and CDR2: LGHNA and YNFKEQ. The CDR3 nucleotides are TGTGCCAGCAGCCAAGAATTCGTACTAGTTGGCACAGATACGCAGTATTTT. The encoded protein is CASSQEFVLVGTDTQYF.

The count of this clone is one. The rearrangement uses TRBV7-6 and TRBJ2-2, with 9 bases matching TRBD2. This CDR3 region has 17 residues. The V gene's germline CDR1 is SGHVS and CDR2 FNYEAQ. J gave up 3 bases and V 3 bases, and 8 bases lay outside the gene matches. CDR3 sequence (DNA): TGTGCCAGCAGCTTCCATCAGGGACTAGCAGACACCGGGGAGCTGTTTTTT. This gives the protein CASSFHQGLADTGELFF.

The chain is built from TRBV9 and TRBJ2-5, with TRBD1 identical over 7 bases. Germline values: CDR1 SGDLS, CDR2 YYNGEE. The length of the CDR3 is 14 residues. Trimming at V came to 1 base and at J to 7 bases, leaving 7 bases not matched to a gene. CDR3 region: CASSVFNRGATQYF. In DNA, the CDR3 is TGTGCCAGCAGCGTATTCAACAGGGGAGCGACCCAGTACTTC.

The CDR3 DNA reads as TGTGCCAGTAGTATATTGCCCGGGACCGGGGAGCTGTTTTTT. Its translation is CASSILPGTGELFF. The chain couples TRBV19 to TRBJ2-2, with D uncertain. This CDR3 spans 14 amino acids. V was shortened by 2 bases and J by 5 bases, with 9 bases between the two germline ends. Germline CDR1 LNHDA, CDR2 SQIVND (reference sequence).

The chain couples TRBV7-6 to TRBJ2-1; TRBD2 matches at 8 bases. J lost 8 bases, V lost 2 bases, and 11 bases had no gene match. Looked up from germline, CDR1 is SGHVS and CDR2 is FNYEAQ. The CDR3 contains 16 residues. CDR3 nucleotide sequence: TGTGCCAGCAGCTTATCCGTCAGCGGGAGTCGGCATGAGCAGTTCTTC. This encodes CASSLSVSGSRHEQFF.

This chain uses TRBV6-6 with TRBJ2-6, with D uncertain. The CDR3 runs to 13 residues. Trimming removed 7 bases at V and 2 bases at J, with 6 bases between. Germline CDR1 and CDR2: MNHNY and SVGAGI (reference sequence). The CDR3 coding sequence is TGTGCCAGCAAAAAAGCTGGGGCCAACGTCCTGACTTTC. This translates into CASKKAGANVLTF.

The rearrangement uses TRBV6-5 and TRBJ1-1; 10 nucleotides match TRBD1. This CDR3 is 12 amino acids long. J was trimmed by 8 bases and V by 7 bases; bases with no gene match: 4. The germline V gene encodes CDR1 MNHEY and CDR2 SVGAGI. The DNA of the CDR3 is TGTGCCAGCACTAAGGGACAGGGGGAAGCTTTCTTT. This codes for CASTKGQGEAFF.

The chain links TRBV15 to TRBJ1-1; D gene unclear. V was cut by 4 bases and J by 5 bases, with 11 bases left in between. CDR3 size: 13 residues. Germline CDR1 reads LNHNV; CDR2 reads YYDKDF (reference sequence). The CDR3 spells CATSKALGTEAFF. As DNA, the CDR3 is TGTGCCACCAGCAAAGCCCTAGGGACTGAAGCTTTCTTT.

This clone has more than one count but fewer than ten. This chain uses TRBV11-3 with TRBJ2-7, with 9 positions matching TRBD1. The CDR3 totals 14 residues. Germline V gene lookup returns CDR1 SGHNT and CDR2 YENEEA. J was trimmed by 2 bases and V by 4 bases; bases with no gene match: 3. CDR3 residues: CASSSRDRAYEQYF. CDR3 bases: TGTGCCAGCAGCTCCAGGGACAGGGCCTACGAGCAGTACTTC.